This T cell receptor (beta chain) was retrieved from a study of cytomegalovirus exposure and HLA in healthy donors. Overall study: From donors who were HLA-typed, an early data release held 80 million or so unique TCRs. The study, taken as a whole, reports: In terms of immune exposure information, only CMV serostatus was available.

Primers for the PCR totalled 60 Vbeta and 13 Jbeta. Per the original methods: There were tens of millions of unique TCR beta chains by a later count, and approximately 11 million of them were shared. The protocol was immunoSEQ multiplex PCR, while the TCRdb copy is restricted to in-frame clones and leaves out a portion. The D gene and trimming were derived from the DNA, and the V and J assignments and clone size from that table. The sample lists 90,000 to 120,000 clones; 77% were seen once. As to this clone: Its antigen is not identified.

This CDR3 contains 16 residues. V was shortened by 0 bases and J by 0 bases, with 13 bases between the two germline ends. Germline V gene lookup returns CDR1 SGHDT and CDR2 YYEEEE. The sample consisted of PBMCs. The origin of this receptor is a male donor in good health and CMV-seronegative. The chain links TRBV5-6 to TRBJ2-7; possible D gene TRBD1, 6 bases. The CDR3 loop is CASSLGITGSSYEQYF. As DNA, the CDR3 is TGTGCCAGCAGCTTGGGTATCACAGGGTCCTCCTACGAGCAGTACTTC.